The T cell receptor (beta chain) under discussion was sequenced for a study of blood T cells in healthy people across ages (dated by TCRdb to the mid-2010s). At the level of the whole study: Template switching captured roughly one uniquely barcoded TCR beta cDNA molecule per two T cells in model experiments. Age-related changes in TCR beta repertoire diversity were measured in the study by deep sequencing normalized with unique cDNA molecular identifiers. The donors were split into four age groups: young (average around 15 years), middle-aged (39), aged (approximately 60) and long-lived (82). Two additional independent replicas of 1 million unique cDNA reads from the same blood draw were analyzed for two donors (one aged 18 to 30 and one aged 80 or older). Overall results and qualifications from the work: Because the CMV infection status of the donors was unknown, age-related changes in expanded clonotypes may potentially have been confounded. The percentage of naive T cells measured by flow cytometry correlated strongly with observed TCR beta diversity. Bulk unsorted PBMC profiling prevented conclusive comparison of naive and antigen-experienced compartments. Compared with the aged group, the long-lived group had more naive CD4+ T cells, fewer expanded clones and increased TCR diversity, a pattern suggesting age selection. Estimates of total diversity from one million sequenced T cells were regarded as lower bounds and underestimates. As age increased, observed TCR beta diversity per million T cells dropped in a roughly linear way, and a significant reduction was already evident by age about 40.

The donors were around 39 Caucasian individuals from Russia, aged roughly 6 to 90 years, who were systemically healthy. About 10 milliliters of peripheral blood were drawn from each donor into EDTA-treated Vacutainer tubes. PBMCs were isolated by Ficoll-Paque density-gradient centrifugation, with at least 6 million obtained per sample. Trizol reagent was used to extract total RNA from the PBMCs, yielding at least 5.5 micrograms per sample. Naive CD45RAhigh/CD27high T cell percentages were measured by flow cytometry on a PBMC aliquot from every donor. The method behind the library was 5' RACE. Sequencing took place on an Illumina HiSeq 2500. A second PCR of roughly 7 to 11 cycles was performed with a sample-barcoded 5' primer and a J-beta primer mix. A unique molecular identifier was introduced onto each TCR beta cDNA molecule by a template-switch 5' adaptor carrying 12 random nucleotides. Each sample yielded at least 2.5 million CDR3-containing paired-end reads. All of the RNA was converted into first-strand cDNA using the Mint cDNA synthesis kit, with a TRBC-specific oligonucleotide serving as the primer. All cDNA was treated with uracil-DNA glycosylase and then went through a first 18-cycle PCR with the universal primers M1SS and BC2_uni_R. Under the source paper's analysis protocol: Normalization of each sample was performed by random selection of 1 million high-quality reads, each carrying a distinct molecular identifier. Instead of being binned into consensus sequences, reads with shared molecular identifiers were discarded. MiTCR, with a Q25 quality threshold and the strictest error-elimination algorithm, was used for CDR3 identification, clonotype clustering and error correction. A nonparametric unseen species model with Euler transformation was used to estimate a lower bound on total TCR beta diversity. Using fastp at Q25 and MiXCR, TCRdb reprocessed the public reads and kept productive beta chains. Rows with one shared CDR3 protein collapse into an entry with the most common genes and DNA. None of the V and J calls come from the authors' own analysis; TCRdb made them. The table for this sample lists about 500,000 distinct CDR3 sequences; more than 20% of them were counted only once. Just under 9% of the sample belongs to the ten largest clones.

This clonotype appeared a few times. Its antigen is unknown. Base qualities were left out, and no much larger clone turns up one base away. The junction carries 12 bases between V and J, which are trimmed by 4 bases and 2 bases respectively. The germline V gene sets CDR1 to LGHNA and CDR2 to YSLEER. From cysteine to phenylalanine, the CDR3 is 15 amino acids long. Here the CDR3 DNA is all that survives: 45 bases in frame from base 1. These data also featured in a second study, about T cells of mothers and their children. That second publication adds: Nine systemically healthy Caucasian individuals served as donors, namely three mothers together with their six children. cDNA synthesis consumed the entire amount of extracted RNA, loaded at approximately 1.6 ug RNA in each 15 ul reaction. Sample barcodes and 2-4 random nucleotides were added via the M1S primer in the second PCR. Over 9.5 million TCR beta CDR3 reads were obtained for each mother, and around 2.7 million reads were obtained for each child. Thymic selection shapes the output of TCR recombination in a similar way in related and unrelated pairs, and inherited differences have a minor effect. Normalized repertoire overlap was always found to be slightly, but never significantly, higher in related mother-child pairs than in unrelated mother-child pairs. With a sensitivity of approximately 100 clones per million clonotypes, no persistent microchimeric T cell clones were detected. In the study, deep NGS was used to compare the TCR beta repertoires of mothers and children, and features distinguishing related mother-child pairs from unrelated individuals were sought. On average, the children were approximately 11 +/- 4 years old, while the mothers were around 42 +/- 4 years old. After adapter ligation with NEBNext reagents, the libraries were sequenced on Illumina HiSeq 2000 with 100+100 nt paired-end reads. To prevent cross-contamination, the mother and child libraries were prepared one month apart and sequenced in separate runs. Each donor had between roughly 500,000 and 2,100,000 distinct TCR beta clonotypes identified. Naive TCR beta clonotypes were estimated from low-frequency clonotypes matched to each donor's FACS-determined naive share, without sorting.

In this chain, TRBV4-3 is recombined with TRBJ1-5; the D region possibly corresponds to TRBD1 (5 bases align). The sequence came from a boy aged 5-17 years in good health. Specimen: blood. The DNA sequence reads TGCGCCAGCAGCCGATCGGGGCAGGGCAATCAGCCCCAGCATTTT. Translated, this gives CASSRSGQGNQPQHF.